The present T cell receptor beta chain was sequenced within a study of early T cells in non-severe SARS-CoV-2 infection. This clonotype came up many times. The CDR3 runs to 15 residues. Trimming cost V 4 bases and J 3 bases; bases outside gene matches: 6. One entry per CDR3 protein results from TCRdb running MiXCR on the 5' RACE reads. The sample has about 26,000 distinct CDR3 sequences, 5% to 6% seen once; the top ten hold 4% to 5.5%. This chain joins TRBV12-3 or TRBV12-4 and TRBJ2-7; TRBD2 aligns across 10 bases. The source material was whole blood. The sequence derives from an adult who was a healthcare worker with PCR-confirmed SARS-CoV-2 infection or an uninfected control (not recorded which). The CDR3 loop is CASSSRTSGYYEQYF. The CDR3 nucleotides are TGTGCCAGCAGTTCTCGGACTAGCGGATACTACGAGCAGTACTTC.